This TCR beta chain was retrieved from a study of blood T cell repertoires in COVID-19. Study at large: The United States, Italy and Spain were the sources of the acute and convalescent COVID-19 samples. T cells, B-cell-depleted T cells, or PBMCs supplied cDNA or gDNA.

V lost 0 bases to trimming and J lost 2 bases, with 21 bases between them. Germline CDR1 reads SGHRS; CDR2 reads YFSETQ. The CDR3 consists of 18 residues. Under the authors' procedure: Quantification of nucleated cells was approximated via reference gene primer amplification. Method: immunoSEQ multiplex PCR; TCRdb's copy keeps in-frame clones and lacks some. V and J calls and clone size come straight from that table; D and trimming were deduced from the DNA. Among about 330,000 clones listed, 65% to 90% were seen once. This clone was seen just once. The gene calls are TRBV5-1 and TRBJ2-7, with D maybe TRBD1 (6 bases). The sequence was collected from a human donor in a cohort sampled during active COVID-19. The specimen was peripheral blood. The CDR3 is CASSLAPRQDTLTYEQYF. CDR3 in DNA: TGCGCCAGCAGCTTGGCCCCAAGACAGGACACCTTAACCTACGAGCAGTACTTC.